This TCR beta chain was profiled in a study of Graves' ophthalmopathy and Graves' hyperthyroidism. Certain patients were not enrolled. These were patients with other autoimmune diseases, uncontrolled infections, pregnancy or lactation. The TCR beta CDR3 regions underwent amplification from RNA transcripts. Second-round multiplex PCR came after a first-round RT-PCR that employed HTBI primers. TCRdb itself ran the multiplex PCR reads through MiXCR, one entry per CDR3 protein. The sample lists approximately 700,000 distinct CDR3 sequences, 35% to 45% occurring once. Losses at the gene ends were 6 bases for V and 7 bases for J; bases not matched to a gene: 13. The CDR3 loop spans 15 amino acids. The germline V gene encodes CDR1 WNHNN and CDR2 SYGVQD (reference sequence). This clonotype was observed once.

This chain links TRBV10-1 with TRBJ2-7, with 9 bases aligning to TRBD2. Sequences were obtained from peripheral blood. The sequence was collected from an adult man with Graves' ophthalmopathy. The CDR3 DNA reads TGCGCCAGCAGCCAAGTAGCGGGGGTCCCGCGGGAGCAGTACTTC. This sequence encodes CASSQVAGVPREQYF.